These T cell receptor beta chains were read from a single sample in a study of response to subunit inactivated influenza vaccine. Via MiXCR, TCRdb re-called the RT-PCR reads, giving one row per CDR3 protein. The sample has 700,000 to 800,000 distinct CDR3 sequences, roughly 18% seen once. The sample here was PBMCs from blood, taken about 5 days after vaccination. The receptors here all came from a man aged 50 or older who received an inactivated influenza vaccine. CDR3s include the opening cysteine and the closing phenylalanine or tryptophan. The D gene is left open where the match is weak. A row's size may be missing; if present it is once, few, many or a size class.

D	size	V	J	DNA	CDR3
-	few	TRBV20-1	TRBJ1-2	TGCAGTGCTCCCCTCTCACGGCAGTCCTTCTATGGCTACACCTTC	CSAPLSRQSFYGYTF
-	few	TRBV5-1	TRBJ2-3	TGCGCCAGCAGCTCGGGACTCCTCGCGGGACTGAGCACAGATACGCAGTATTTT	CASSSGLLAGLSTDTQYF
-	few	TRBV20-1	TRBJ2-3	TGCAGTGCTAGTGGCCTCACGCGGGAGTATTTT	CSASGLTREYF
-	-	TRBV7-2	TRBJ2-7	TGTGCCAGCAGCTCACTCCGGGAGTATTCGGGGGAGCAGTACTTC	CASSSLREYSGEQYF
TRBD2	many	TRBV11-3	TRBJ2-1	TGTGCCAGCAGCCCCGAGACGAGGGAGCGGGAGAGCCACAATGAGCAGTTCTTC	CASSPETRERESHNEQFF
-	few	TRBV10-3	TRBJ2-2	TGTGCCATCAGTGAGATAGGGAGGCAGGGCCGCCTGACCGGGGAGCTGTTTTTT	CAISEIGRQGRLTGELFF
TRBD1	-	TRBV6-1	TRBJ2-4	TGTGCCAGCAGGACCGGGACAGAAAAAAACATTCAGTACTTC	CASRTGTEKNIQYF
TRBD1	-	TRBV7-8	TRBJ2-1	TGTGCCAGCAGCTTCGCCGACAGGGCAAGGAAAGGCACCCAGTTCTTC	CASSFADRARKGTQFF
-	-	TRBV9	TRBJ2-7	TGTGCCAGCAGCGTAGGGGGTACTGACTACGAGCAGTACTTC	CASSVGGTDYEQYF
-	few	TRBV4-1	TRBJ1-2	TGCGCCAGCAGCCAGACAGACTTCCCTGGGTATGGCTACACCTTC	CASSQTDFPGYGYTF
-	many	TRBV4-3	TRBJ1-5	TGCGCCAGCAGCTTGTCTGCCGGTGGCAATCAGCCCCAGCATTTT	CASSLSAGGNQPQHF
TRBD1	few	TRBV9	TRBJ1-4	TGTGCCAGCAGCGCACACCCCGGGACAGGCAATGAAAAACTGTTTTTT	CASSAHPGTGNEKLFF
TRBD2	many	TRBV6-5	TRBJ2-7	TGTGCCAGCAGTTACGATGCGGCTAGCGGGAGCTACGAGCAGTACTTC	CASSYDAASGSYEQYF
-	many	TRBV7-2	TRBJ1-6	TGTGCCAGCAGCTCTGGGTGGGGGAATTCACCCCTCCACTTT	CASSSGWGNSPLHF
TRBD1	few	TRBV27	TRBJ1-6	TGTGCCAGCAGTTTAAAAGAGGGGGCGGCTCCGGCCCTCCACTTT	CASSLKEGAAPALHF